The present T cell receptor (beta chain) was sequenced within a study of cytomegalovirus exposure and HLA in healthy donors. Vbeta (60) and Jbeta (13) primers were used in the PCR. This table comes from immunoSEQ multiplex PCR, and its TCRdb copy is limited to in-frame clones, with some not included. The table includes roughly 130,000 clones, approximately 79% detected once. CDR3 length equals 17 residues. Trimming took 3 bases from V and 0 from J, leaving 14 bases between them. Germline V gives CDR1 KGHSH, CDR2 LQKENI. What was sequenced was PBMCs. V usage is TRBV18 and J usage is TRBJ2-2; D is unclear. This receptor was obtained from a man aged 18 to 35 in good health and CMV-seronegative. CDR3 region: CASSPLYPTPNTGELFF. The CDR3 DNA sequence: TGTGCCAGCTCACCTCTTTATCCGACACCGAACACCGGGGAGCTGTTTTTT.